Below, one T cell receptor (beta chain) is given with its context. Its specificity is unknown. The time point: newly diagnosed, previously untreated cHL patient sample. Magnetic negative selection, applied to thawed PBMCs, was used to isolate the CD8+ T cells. The entry originates in a study of PD-1 blockade in classical Hodgkin lymphoma. Study results and caveats: Relapsed/refractory patients reportedly had the lowest baseline TCR diversity, below newly diagnosed patients, who were below healthy donors.

CDR3 size: 15 residues. The germline gives CDR1 SEHNR, CDR2 FQNEAQ (reference sequence). The ends were cut back, 5 bases at V and 3 bases at J, with 16 bases in the middle. Generated by immunoSEQ multiplex PCR, the TCRdb table keeps only in-frame clones and is missing some. The sample yields some 15,000 clones, about 90% seen once. The source material was CD8+ T cells from blood. The receptor was isolated from a human donor with classical Hodgkin lymphoma. V is TRBV7-9 and J is TRBJ1-1; D might be TRBD1 (6 bases). The CDR3 nucleotides read TGTGCCAGCAGCGGGACACAGGGATGGTACACTGAAGCTTTCTTT. It encodes CASSGTQGWYTEAFF.